This entry is about one TCR beta chain. What it binds is unknown. This sample was included in a study of neoadjuvant anti-PD-1 for oral cavity cancer. Study conclusions and caveats: Post-treatment tumors with larger preexisting clones showed more shrinkage.

CDR3 length: 13 amino acids. Unmatched junction bases numbered 12, after V lost 7 bases and J lost 10 bases. Per germline, CDR1 MDHEN and CDR2 SYDVKM. Profiling relied on immunoSEQ multiplex PCR, and the TCRdb table lists in-frame clones only, not all of them. The sample shows under 8,500 clones, 50% to 75% of them seen only once. This receptor was identified in a person aged 40 to 85 with oral cavity squamous cell carcinoma. The chain links TRBV28 to TRBJ1-1; TRBD1 aligns across 7 bases. The sample here was tumor tissue, taken before nivolumab (anti-PD-1) treatment. The CDR3 coding sequence is TGTGCCAGCAAACCGGACAGGTTTATTGGAGCTTTCTTT. Translated: CASKPDRFIGAFF.